The 25 T cell receptor beta chains below come from one sample, sequenced in a study of CD8+ T cells in alopecia areata. Treatment here: oral pan-JAK inhibitor, 5-10 mg twice daily. cDNA reverse transcribed from extracted RNA served as the sequencing template. Here immunoSEQ multiplex PCR was the method, and the copy in TCRdb shows in-frame clones only, minus some. The data show about 190,000 clones, about three fifths seen once. The sample here was CD8+ T cells sorted from blood, taken at week 24, from a patient treated with tofacitinib. The receptors come from a human donor with alopecia areata.

This chain joins TRBV30 and TRBJ2-5, with D unclear. The CDR3 is 13 amino acids. Trimming took off 3 bases at V and 1 base at J, with 9 bases between the two ends. CDR1 is GTSNPN and CDR2 is SVGIG in the germline V gene (reference sequence). CDR3 in amino acids: CAWRPQVQETQYF. CDR3 coding DNA: TGTGCCTGGAGACCCCAGGTCCAAGAGACCCAGTACTTC.

The chain employs TRBV19 and TRBJ2-1, with 7 bases matching TRBD1. With V trimmed by 10 bases and J by 7 bases, 10 bases remained unmatched. The CDR3 extends over 13 amino acids. CDR1 and CDR2 (germline): LNHDA, SQIVND (reference sequence). CDR3 sequence reads: CATKQGSVNEQFF. The CDR3 coding sequence is TGTGCCACTAAACAGGGGTCGGTGAATGAGCAGTTCTTC.

The V call is TRBV7-9, the J call TRBJ1-4; D remains unclear. The CDR3 totals 14 residues. CDR1 SEHNR and CDR2 FQNEAQ come from the germline V gene (reference sequence). The germline V and J ends were trimmed by 1 base and 7 bases, with 10 bases remaining between them. In DNA, the CDR3 is TGTGCCAGCAGCTTAGGCGGTAAACTTGAAAAACTGTTTTTT. Protein product: CASSLGGKLEKLFF.

The DNA for the CDR3 is TGTGCCATCAGTAAGGAGGGACTAGCCTACAATGAGCAGTTCTTC. Its protein is CAISKEGLAYNEQFF. The chain carries TRBV10-3 and TRBJ2-1, with 8 bases that match TRBD2. The CDR3 runs to 15 residues. CDR1 ENHRY and CDR2 SYGVKD come from the germline V gene. The ends lost 5 bases at V and 2 bases at J; junction bases unmatched: 5.

This clone was observed a handful of times. The chain has TRBV7-9 and TRBJ2-7, with 7 bases matching TRBD1. The CDR3 has 13 residues. Germline V gene lookup returns CDR1 SEHNR and CDR2 FQNEAQ (reference sequence). CDR3 DNA: TGTTCCGTCGGACAGGACAGTTTCTACGAGCAGTACTTC. Translating gives CSVGQDSFYEQYF.

The chain's CDR3 is CASSPRAGQRQETQYF. CDR3 DNA: TGTGCCAGCAGCCCGCGGGCCGGACAGCGCCAAGAGACCCAGTACTTC. The chain employs TRBV7-6 and TRBJ2-5, with D possibly being TRBD1 (6 bases). The germline V gene has CDR1 SGHVS and CDR2 FNYEAQ. The CDR3 is made up of 16 amino acids. V lost 5 bases, J lost 1 base, and 17 bases lay in between.

Only a few counts were recorded for this clone. Other DNA sequences in this specimen translate into the identical CDR3. The chain employs TRBV29-1 and TRBJ1-2; 8 bases align to TRBD1. Germline CDR1 is SQVTM and CDR2 is ANQGSEA. The CDR3 spans 14 residues. Trimming cost V 0 bases and J 5 bases; bases outside gene matches: 5. Here the CDR3 DNA reads TGCAGCGTTGAAGAGGACAGGGTTGGATATGGCTACACCTTC. The encoded protein is CSVEEDRVGYGYTF. Drawing the rest from reference TRBV29-1 and TRBJ1-2, the complete variable domain is SAVISQKPSRDICQRGTSLTIQCQVDSQVTMMFWYRQQPGQSLTLIATANQGSEATYESGFVIDKFPISRPNLTFSTLTVSNMSPEDSSIYLCSVEEDRVGYGYTFGSGTRLTVV.

J is TRBJ1-1 and V is TRBV7-9; weak D call: TRBD1 (5 bases). The CDR3 loop spans 14 amino acids. Trimming removed 3 bases from V and 1 base from J, with 9 bases in between. CDR1 is SEHNR and CDR2 is FQNEAQ in the germline V gene (reference sequence). The CDR3 spells CASSLAGENTEAFF. In DNA, the CDR3 is TGTGCCAGCAGCTTGGCGGGGGAGAACACTGAAGCTTTCTTT.

This chain uses TRBV19 with TRBJ2-7; unclear D gene. Germline CDR1 is LNHDA and CDR2 is SQIVND (reference sequence). V lost 2 bases and J 4 bases, leaving 15 bases between the germline ends. There are 15 residues in the CDR3. The CDR3 DNA reads TGTGCCAGTAGTATATCGCCGACCCAAAGATACGAGCAGTACTTC. It encodes CASSISPTQRYEQYF.

The CDR3 coding sequence is TGCAGCGTTGACGGGAGGAAAGGCTACACCTTC. Translating gives CSVDGRKGYTF. This chain connects TRBV29-1 to TRBJ1-2; D ambiguous. Trimming left V 3 bases short and J 8 bases short, with 10 bases between. Germline CDR1 and CDR2: SQVTM and ANQGSEA. The CDR3 spans 11 residues.

The chain joins TRBV14 to TRBJ2-5; D may correspond to TRBD1 or TRBD2 (5 bases each). The V gene lost 3 bases and the J gene lost 5 bases, with 7 bases spanning the gap. In germline, CDR1 is SGHDN, CDR2 FVKESK. The CDR3 spans 12 residues. CDR3 residues: CASSHWGETQYF. DNA of the CDR3: TGTGCCAGCAGCCATTGGGGGGAGACCCAGTACTTC.

In its sample, this clone was seen a few times. Mismatch with germline at one junction end may stem from a read error. The V call is TRBV7-8, the J call TRBJ2-7; D unclear. This CDR3 has 9 residues. CDR1 SGHVS and CDR2 FQNEAQ come from the germline V gene. The CDR3 loop reads CASSPGRDF. In DNA, the CDR3 is TGTGCCAGCAGCCCTGGCCGGGACTTC.

This chain connects TRBV27 to TRBJ1-5, with no clear D. The germline CDR1 and CDR2 sequences are MNHEY and SMNVEV (reference sequence). V dropped 3 bases and J dropped 2 bases, with 8 bases sitting between them. This CDR3 spans 14 amino acids. The CDR3, as DNA: TGTGCCAGCAGTTTGGGGTTTGGCAATCAGCCCCAGCATTTT. It encodes CASSLGFGNQPQHF.

The V call is TRBV15, the J call TRBJ2-3; no clear D gene. The CDR3 totals 15 residues. Germline values: CDR1 LNHNV, CDR2 YYDKDF (reference sequence). V was trimmed by 5 bases and J by 2 bases, leaving 14 bases between them. The CDR3 protein is CATSLDSPLTDTQYF. For the CDR3, the DNA is TGTGCCACCAGCCTAGATAGCCCGCTCACAGATACGCAGTATTTT.

The rearrangement links TRBV5-1 to TRBJ2-6; D is possibly TRBD1 or TRBD2 (5 bases each). The CDR3 contains 18 residues. CDR1 and CDR2 from the germline V gene are SGHRS and YFSETQ. The V gene lost 5 bases and the J gene lost 0 bases, with 18 bases spanning the gap. The CDR3 bases are TGCGCCAGCAGTTATCTGCCGGGACCGAGCTCTGGGGCCAACGTCCTGACTTTC. Amino acid sequence: CASSYLPGPSSGANVLTF.

CDR3 loop: CASSYSPADSQETQYF. The CDR3 DNA reads as TGTGCCAGCAGTTACTCGCCCGCCGACAGCCAAGAGACCCAGTACTTC. The chain recombines TRBV6-5 with TRBJ2-5; tentatively, D is TRBD1 (5 bases). Germline V gene data show CDR1 as MNHEY and CDR2 as SVGAGI. V gave up 0 bases and J gave up 1 base, with 12 bases separating them. The CDR3 spans 16 residues.

This chain uses TRBV27 with TRBJ2-1; the match to TRBD2 covers 8 bases. The CDR3 is made up of 15 amino acids. Germline assignment: CDR1 MNHEY and CDR2 SMNVEV (reference sequence). Unmatched junction bases numbered 6, after V lost 6 bases and J lost 2 bases. CDR3: CASSKGTRAYNEQFF. DNA of the CDR3: TGTGCCAGCAGCAAAGGGACTAGGGCCTACAATGAGCAGTTCTTC.

The CDR3 here is CASSESLIGSGGFYEQYF. Written as DNA, the CDR3 is TGTGCCAGCAGTGAGAGCTTAATAGGGAGCGGGGGGTTCTACGAGCAGTACTTC. The chain couples TRBV2 to TRBJ2-7; 9 bases are shared with TRBD2. Germline V gene data show CDR1 as SNHLY and CDR2 as FYNNEI. The J segment lost 3 bases and the V segment lost 3 bases, leaving 15 bases of the junction unmatched. This CDR3 region has 18 residues.

This clone was found a few times. The chain uses TRBV7-9 and TRBJ2-1, with D possibly matching TRBD1 (6 bases). This CDR3 contains 13 residues. V lost 1 base and J lost 9, with 10 bases in between. CDR1 and CDR2 from the germline V gene are SEHNR and FQNEAQ (reference sequence). DNA of the CDR3: TGTGCCAGCAGCTTAGGGGGGCGGCTTGAGCAGTTCTTC. Translation gives CASSLGGRLEQFF.

The V gene is TRBV5-6, the J gene TRBJ1-5; D is undetermined. Trimming shortened V by 0 bases and J by 9 bases, and 7 bases separated the two germline ends. The CDR3 sequence is 12 residues long. In germline, CDR1 is SGHDT, CDR2 YYEEEE. For the CDR3, the DNA is TGTGCCAGCAGCTTGGCCGGTGGGCCCCAGCATTTT. It encodes CASSLAGGPQHF.

The chain joins TRBV27 to TRBJ2-1; TRBD2 matches at 12 bases. CDR3 length: 17 amino acids. V dropped 5 bases and J dropped 5; count of bases not matched to a gene: 10. CDR1 MNHEY and CDR2 SMNVEV come from the germline V gene (reference sequence). CDR3 sequence reads: CASSPAPLAGGDNEQFF. CDR3 coding DNA: TGTGCCAGCAGTCCGGCCCCCCTAGCGGGGGGGGACAATGAGCAGTTCTTC.

The genes are TRBV18 and TRBJ1-5; D remains ambiguous. The CDR3 has 13 residues. Germline loops: CDR1 KGHSH, CDR2 LQKENI. Trimming removed 3 bases from V and 7 bases from J, with 10 bases in between. The CDR3 region has the DNA TGTGCCAGCTCACCGGCCCCCTGGCAGCCCCAGCATTTT. Residues: CASSPAPWQPQHF. Full variable domain (rest looked up from reference TRBV18 and TRBJ1-5): NAGVMQNPRHLVRRRGQEARLRCSPMKGHSHVYWYRQLPEEGLKFMVYLQKENIIDESGMPKERFSAEFPKEGPSILRIQQVVRGDSAAYFCASSPAPWQPQHFGDGTRLSIL.

The CDR3 nucleotides are TGTGCCACGGGGGACAGTAAAAACATTCAGTACTTC. This encodes CATGDSKNIQYF. The rearrangement links TRBV10-3 to TRBJ2-4, with D possibly matching TRBD1 (7 bases). CDR1 is ENHRY and CDR2 is SYGVKD in the germline V gene. V lost 10 bases and J 4 bases, leaving 11 bases between the germline ends. The CDR3 is 12 amino acids.

The chain uses TRBV7-9 and TRBJ1-4; D remains unclear. V was shortened by 1 base and J by 7 bases, with 4 bases between the two germline ends. The CDR3 totals 12 residues. The germline V gene encodes CDR1 SEHNR and CDR2 FQNEAQ (reference sequence). CDR3 loop: CASSLGSEKLFF. For the CDR3, the DNA is TGTGCCAGCAGCTTAGGGAGTGAAAAACTGTTTTTT.

This rearrangement joins TRBV7-9 to TRBJ2-6; possible D gene TRBD1, 7 bases. The CDR3 is 17 amino acids. Trimming stripped 4 bases from V and 2 bases from J, with 15 bases between. The germline V gene encodes CDR1 SEHNR and CDR2 FQNEAQ (reference sequence). CDR3 residues: CASSYPRRGPGANVLTF. CDR3 coding DNA: TGTGCCAGCAGCTACCCAAGGAGGGGGCCTGGGGCCAACGTCCTGACTTTC.